These 32 T cell receptor beta chains originate from one sample sequenced in a study of response to subunit inactivated influenza vaccine. TCRdb re-called the RT-PCR reads with MiXCR, one entry per CDR3 protein. Here the sample spans around 540,000 distinct CDR3 sequences, approximately 12% being singletons. Here the sequenced sample was PBMCs from blood, taken on the day of vaccination. These TCRs come from a man in his forties or fifties who received an inactivated influenza vaccine.

This clonotype has at least ten counts. The chain employs TRBV12-3 or TRBV12-4 and TRBJ1-2, with unresolved D. The V gene lost 5 bases and the J gene lost 3 bases, with 16 bases spanning the gap. This CDR3 has 15 residues. The chain's CDR3 is CASSPRPRLDYGYTF. For the CDR3, the DNA is TGTGCCAGCAGTCCCCGACCCCGATTGGACTATGGCTACACCTTC.

This clonotype was seen ten or more times. The CDR3 sequence: CASSSLFGVGDYGYTF. The CDR3 nucleotides read TGTGCCAGCAGCTCCCTCTTCGGGGTCGGGGATTATGGCTACACCTTC. The chain links TRBV7-2 to TRBJ1-2; D remains unclear. Germline V gives CDR1 SGHTA, CDR2 FQGNSA. The CDR3 extends over 16 amino acids. The germline V and J ends were trimmed by 4 bases and 5 bases, with 20 bases remaining between them.

This clonotype was detected many times. The chain joins TRBV6-2 or TRBV6-3 to TRBJ2-7; D gene unclear. This CDR3 comprises 11 residues. Germline-derived CDR1 and CDR2 are MNHEY and SVGEGT. V lost 7 bases, J lost 7 bases, and 11 bases lay in between. CDR3 bases: TGTGCCAGCAACCAACTGGGGGAGCAGTACTTC. It yields the protein CASNQLGEQYF.

V gene TRBV6-1 combines with J gene TRBJ2-7; 10 bases are shared with TRBD2. The CDR3 spans 14 residues. Looked up from germline, CDR1 is MNHNS and CDR2 is SASEGT. The V and J ends lost 6 bases and 4 bases, in that order; junction bases with no gene match: 6. The CDR3 loop reads CASSKREGQYEQYF. DNA for the CDR3: TGTGCCAGCAGCAAGCGGGAGGGCCAGTACGAGCAGTACTTC.

The sample holds many counts of this clonotype. The V gene is TRBV12-3 or TRBV12-4, the J gene TRBJ2-7, with a tentative D call TRBD1 (6 bases). The CDR3 runs to 14 residues. V dropped 3 bases and J dropped 1 base, with 10 bases sitting between them. The CDR3 nucleotides are TGTGCCAGCAGTTTCGGGACACCTTCCTACGAGCAGTACTTC. This translates into CASSFGTPSYEQYF.

Only a few counts were recorded for this clonotype. The chain links TRBV29-1 to TRBJ2-7; a weak D match, TRBD2 (5 bases). V shed 4 bases and J shed 5 bases, with 9 bases lying between them. Germline V CDR1 and CDR2: SQVTM, ANQGSEA. This CDR3 has 11 amino acids. The CDR3 DNA is TGCAGCGTTGGGGGAGCCAACGAGCAGTACTTC. It encodes CSVGGANEQYF.

This clonotype was observed a few times. The rearrangement joins TRBV6-2 or TRBV6-3 to TRBJ1-1; 7 bases are shared with TRBD1. The germline V gene encodes CDR1 MNHEY and CDR2 SVGEGT. V was pared by 5 bases and J by 0 bases, with 6 bases of the junction left unmatched. CDR3 length: 15 residues. CDR3 nucleotides: TGTGCCAGCAGTCCGGGACAGACCATGAACACTGAAGCTTTCTTT. Amino acid sequence: CASSPGQTMNTEAFF.

In this sample, this clonotype turned up a few times. The chain is built from TRBV11-3 and TRBJ2-1, with D possibly matching TRBD1 (5 bases). CDR3 size: 13 residues. Trimming removed 5 bases at V and 7 bases at J, with 12 bases between. The germline CDR1 and CDR2 sequences are SGHNT and YENEEA. CDR3 coding DNA: TGTGCCAGCAGCAACCCCAAGGGGAATGAGCAGTTCTTC. Amino acid sequence: CASSNPKGNEQFF.

V is TRBV4-1 and J is TRBJ1-4; D remains unclear. This CDR3 is 17 amino acids long. With 1 base removed from V and 0 bases from J, the gap between germline ends came to 12 bases. The germline gives CDR1 MGHRA, CDR2 YSYEKL. The CDR3 is CASSQASTDATNEKLFF. CDR3 nucleotide sequence: TGCGCCAGCAGCCAAGCTTCGACTGATGCAACTAATGAAAAACTGTTTTTT.

This clonotype was counted only a few times. The chain couples TRBV18 to TRBJ2-1; the match to TRBD1 covers 9 bases. The germline gives CDR1 KGHSH, CDR2 LQKENI. CDR3 length: 15 amino acids. The V and J ends lost 2 bases and 8 bases, in that order; junction bases with no gene match: 7. CDR3 sequence reads: CASSPGTGILHEQFF. The CDR3 DNA is TGTGCCAGCTCACCAGGGACAGGGATCCTTCATGAGCAGTTCTTC.

Regarding this clonotype: A junction end diverges from the germline sequence, so it may reflect a read error. The rearrangement uses TRBV28 and TRBJ2-7, with D perhaps assigned TRBD1 or TRBD2 (5 bases each). The CDR3 contains 11 residues. The V gene's germline CDR1 is MDHEN and CDR2 SYDVKM. CDR3 nucleotide sequence: TGTGCCAGCAGTACCGTCGGGACCCACGACTTC. Encoded protein: CASSTVGTHDF.

This chain joins TRBV29-1 and TRBJ2-2, with 9 nucleotides matching TRBD1. Germline V gene lookup returns CDR1 SQVTM and CDR2 ANQGSEA. The CDR3 spans 15 residues. V shed 4 bases and J 6 bases; nucleotides not matched to a gene: 9. In DNA form, the CDR3 reads TGCAGCGTTGGGTATTTGGACAGGGGATCCGGGGAGCTGTTTTTT. Protein: CSVGYLDRGSGELFF.

The chain is built from TRBV20-1 and TRBJ2-1; D is possibly TRBD2 (5 bases). This CDR3 is 13 amino acids long. In germline, CDR1 is DFQATT, CDR2 SNEGSKA (reference sequence). V shed 2 bases and J shed 5 bases, with 10 bases lying between them. The CDR3 region is CSARLATHNEQFF. Written as DNA, the CDR3 is TGCAGTGCTAGATTAGCGACTCACAATGAGCAGTTCTTC.

This clonotype has a handful of counts. V and J are TRBV30 and TRBJ2-3; D is uncertain. CDR3 length: 14 residues. Germline values: CDR1 GTSNPN, CDR2 SVGIG (reference sequence). The V end was cut by 4 bases, the J end by 0 bases, with 11 bases between. The CDR3 DNA reads as TGTGCCTGGAAGGATAACCTAAGCACAGATACGCAGTATTTT. Its protein is CAWKDNLSTDTQYF.

The chain links TRBV7-9 to TRBJ2-1, with 9 bases identical to TRBD2. V lost 5 bases, J lost 6 bases, and 8 bases stayed unmatched. The CDR3 is 15 amino acids. From germline, CDR1 is SEHNR and CDR2 FQNEAQ (reference sequence). The CDR3 coding sequence is TGTGCCAGCAGCGTCCTAGCGGGATTGGGCAATGAGCAGTTCTTC. Its protein is CASSVLAGLGNEQFF.

This clonotype has a count of ten or more. The chain has TRBV15 and TRBJ2-3; D remains ambiguous. Looked up from germline, CDR1 is LNHNV and CDR2 is YYDKDF (reference sequence). This CDR3 has 17 residues. The V gene lost 3 bases and the J gene lost 2 bases, with 18 bases spanning the gap. The CDR3 region is CATSSYLQTRSTDTQYF. CDR3 bases: TGTGCCACCAGCAGTTACCTTCAGACAAGATCCACAGATACGCAGTATTTT.

This clonotype was counted only a few times. The chain carries TRBV5-1 and TRBJ2-2, with D uncertain. Germline V gene lookup returns CDR1 SGHRS and CDR2 YFSETQ. The CDR3 has 13 residues. V was trimmed by 0 bases and J by 6 bases, leaving 6 bases between them. The CDR3 spells CASSLAESGELFF. Written as DNA, the CDR3 is TGCGCCAGCAGCTTGGCCGAATCCGGGGAGCTGTTTTTT. The variable domain in full, completed from reference TRBV5-1 and TRBJ2-2, reads KAGVTQTPRYLIKTRGQQVTLSCSPISGHRSVSWYQQTPGQGLQFLFEYFSETQRNKGNFPGRFSGRQFSNSRSEMNVSTLELGDSALYLCASSLAESGELFFGEGSRLTVL.

In its sample, this clonotype was seen a few times. The J gene is TRBJ1-1, the V gene TRBV7-6, with a tentative D call TRBD1 (5 bases). The V end was cut by 0 bases, the J end by 6 bases, with 11 bases between. The CDR3 loop spans 14 amino acids. CDR1 and CDR2 from the germline V gene are SGHVS and FNYEAQ. The CDR3 sequence: CASSLALGVAEAFF. CDR3 DNA: TGTGCCAGCAGCTTAGCGCTGGGGGTGGCTGAAGCTTTCTTT.

V and J are TRBV4-3 and TRBJ1-1; D gene uncertain. In germline, CDR1 is LGHNA, CDR2 YSLEER. Trimming shortened V by 0 bases and J by 1 base, and 9 bases separated the two germline ends. There are 15 residues in the CDR3. The CDR3 nucleotides are TGCGCCAGCAGCCAAGATGAAGGAGGGAACACTGAAGCTTTCTTT. This codes for CASSQDEGGNTEAFF.

This clonotype was observed a handful of times. The chain joins TRBV30 to TRBJ1-1, with a possible D match to TRBD1 (6 bases). Looked up from germline, CDR1 is GTSNPN and CDR2 is SVGIG (reference sequence). Trimming left V 2 bases short and J 1 base short, with 8 bases between. This CDR3 contains 13 residues. CDR3 in DNA: TGTGCCTGGAGTTGGGGGCCGAACACTGAAGCTTTCTTT. This codes for CAWSWGPNTEAFF.

The J gene is TRBJ2-3, the V gene TRBV5-6; TRBD2 matches 13 bases. Germline lookup yields CDR1 SGHDT and CDR2 YYEEEE. After removal of 1 base from V and 3 bases from J, the junction contained 2 bases not matched to a gene. The CDR3 has 16 residues. The chain's CDR3 is CASSLSTSGRTDTQYF. The DNA for the CDR3 is TGTGCCAGCAGCTTGTCGACTAGCGGGAGGACAGATACGCAGTATTTT.

The chain employs TRBV19 and TRBJ1-1; D is unclear. The V gene's germline CDR1 is LNHDA and CDR2 SQIVND (reference sequence). V lost 4 bases to trimming and J lost 6 bases, with 9 bases between them. The CDR3 covers 12 residues. CDR3 coding DNA: TGTGCCAGTAGTAGCGGTTACGCTGAAGCTTTCTTT. Its protein is CASSSGYAEAFF. The full variable domain, with the rest looked up from reference TRBV19 and TRBJ1-1, is DGGITQSPKYLFRKEGQNVTLSCEQNLNHDAMYWYRQDPGQGLRLIYYSQIVNDFQKGDIAEGYSVSREKKESFPLTVTSAQKNPTAFYLCASSSGYAEAFFGQGTRLTVV.

This clonotype was detected only a few times. Here the CDR3 DNA reads TGCGCCAGCAGCTTAGGCATGGCAAATGAAAAACTGTTTTTT. Protein sequence: CASSLGMANEKLFF. V and J are TRBV5-1 and TRBJ1-4; the D is unclear. V was pared by 2 bases and J by 5 bases, with 10 bases between. CDR1 and CDR2 from the germline V gene are SGHRS and YFSETQ. The CDR3 sequence is 14 residues long.

V usage is TRBV10-2 and J usage is TRBJ1-4; possibly TRBD1 for D (5 bases). The CDR3 contains 20 residues. The V and J ends lost 0 bases and 8 bases respectively, with 28 bases between them. Germline V CDR1 and CDR2: WSHSY, SAAADI. CDR3 sequence reads: CASSESNLRDPVIYPEKLFF. In nucleotides, the CDR3 is TGCGCCAGCAGTGAGTCGAATCTCCGGGACCCGGTTATCTATCCGGAAAAACTGTTTTTT.

The V call is TRBV20-1, the J call TRBJ2-1; the D is unclear. The CDR3 runs to 15 residues. From germline, CDR1 is DFQATT and CDR2 SNEGSKA (reference sequence). With 2 bases removed from V and 7 bases from J, the gap between germline ends came to 18 bases. CDR3 amino acids: CSARRAQSRWNEQFF. The CDR3 coding sequence is TGCAGTGCTAGACGGGCTCAGTCCCGGTGGAATGAGCAGTTCTTC.

The sample holds many counts of this clonotype. The chain employs TRBV6-2 or TRBV6-3 and TRBJ2-1; no clear D. The CDR3 spans 16 residues. Germline lookup yields CDR1 MNHEY and CDR2 SVGEGT. Trimming shortened V by 5 bases and J by 4 bases, and 18 bases separated the two germline ends. This CDR3 is CASSPLERGLYNEQFF. The CDR3 DNA reads TGTGCCAGCAGTCCCTTGGAACGTGGATTGTACAATGAGCAGTTCTTC.

The rearrangement uses TRBV7-2 and TRBJ1-2; D gene uncertain. The CDR3 contains 12 residues. CDR1 is SGHTA and CDR2 is FQGNSA in the germline V gene. The germline V and J ends were trimmed by 7 bases and 8 bases, with 14 bases remaining between them. Here the CDR3 DNA reads TGTGCCAGCAACCGGGTACCGTACGGCTACACCTTC. It translates to CASNRVPYGYTF.

This clonotype was observed a handful of times. Here the CDR3 DNA reads TGTGCCACCAGTGACCACCGGACAGGGTCGGAGACCCAGTACTTC. The encoded protein is CATSDHRTGSETQYF. The chain has TRBV24-1 and TRBJ2-5; 8 bases match TRBD1. The CDR3 has 15 residues. The ends lost 4 bases at V and 5 bases at J; junction bases unmatched: 8. The germline V gene has CDR1 KGHDR and CDR2 SFDVKD.

The table lists this clonotype with a few counts. The chain carries TRBV19 and TRBJ1-1, with D maybe TRBD1 (5 bases). Germline-derived CDR1 and CDR2 are LNHDA and SQIVND (reference sequence). The CDR3 spans 14 residues. Trimming cost V 3 bases and J 4 bases, with 12 bases left between them. The CDR3 is CASSIDGTATEAFF. CDR3 sequence (DNA): TGTGCCAGTAGTATCGACGGGACGGCCACTGAAGCTTTCTTT.

The chain combines TRBV3-1 with TRBJ1-6; no firm D call. The CDR3 is made up of 14 amino acids. CDR1 and CDR2 from the germline V gene are LGHDT and YNNKEL (reference sequence). Trimming removed 4 bases from V and 11 bases from J, with 15 bases in between. In DNA, the CDR3 is TGTGCCAGCAGCCCGATGGATACGGGGACACCCCTCCACTTT. It specifies CASSPMDTGTPLHF. The full variable domain, in which reference TRBV3-1 and TRBJ1-6 provide the parts outside the CDR3, is DTAVSQTPKYLVTQMGNDKSIKCEQNLGHDTMYWYKQDSKKFLKIMFSYNNKELIINETVPNRFSPKSPDKAHLNLHINSLELGDSAVYFCASSPMDTGTPLHFGNGTRLTVT.

This clonotype was seen repeatedly, ten times or more. The chain joins TRBV12-3 or TRBV12-4 to TRBJ2-5; no reliable D call. The CDR3 spans 11 residues. Trimming left V 6 bases short and J 7 bases short, with 9 bases between. CDR3 protein: CASRMGLTQYF. CDR3 bases: TGTGCCAGCAGGATGGGATTGACCCAGTACTTC.

This clonotype came up a few times. The chain is built from TRBV7-2 and TRBJ2-4; a weak D match, TRBD2 (6 bases). The CDR3 has 13 residues. In germline, CDR1 is SGHTA, CDR2 FQGNSA. Trimming took off 6 bases at V and 5 bases at J, with 11 bases between the two ends. The CDR3 nucleotides are TGTGCCAGCAGGCCCCCGGGGGAAAACATTCAGTACTTC. This sequence encodes CASRPPGENIQYF.